The 12 T cell receptor beta chains reported below all come from one sample, sequenced in a study of cytomegalovirus exposure and HLA in healthy donors. PCR primers comprised 60 Vbeta and 13 Jbeta primers. Clones were read by immunoSEQ multiplex PCR, and TCRdb kept only the in-frame ones, dropping some. The sample has 150,000 to 250,000 clones, about 80% seen once. The sequenced material came from PBMCs. The source of these receptors is a woman in her twenties or thirties in good health and CMV-seropositive.

This chain connects TRBV19 to TRBJ2-7, with 10 bases fitting TRBD2. Germline V gene data show CDR1 as LNHDA and CDR2 as SQIVND (reference sequence). V lost 11 bases to trimming and J lost 2 bases; unmatched junction nucleotides: 9. This CDR3 contains 14 residues. The CDR3 bases are TGTGCCTGCAGTTTAGCGGGAGGTACCTACGAGCAGTACTTC. This encodes CACSLAGGTYEQYF. Full variable domain (rest looked up from reference TRBV19 and TRBJ2-7): DGGITQSPKYLFRKEGQNVTLSCEQNLNHDAMYWYRQDPGQGLRLIYYSQIVNDFQKGDIAEGYSVSREKKESFPLTVTSAQKNPTAFYLCACSLAGGTYEQYFGPGTRLTVT.

This clone turned up a few times. The chain carries TRBV6-1 and TRBJ2-7; TRBD1 matches 7 bases. CDR1 is MNHNS, CDR2 SASEGT, per germline. The CDR3 totals 15 residues. V dropped 1 base and J dropped 3; count of bases not matched to a gene: 6. The CDR3: CASSEDGRGIYEQYF. CDR3 nucleotide sequence: TGTGCCAGCAGTGAAGATGGCAGGGGGATCTACGAGCAGTACTTC.

The chain carries TRBV19 and TRBJ2-1, with 10 bases aligning to TRBD2. The CDR3 contains 17 residues. J gave up 9 bases and V 5 bases, and 16 bases lay outside the gene matches. Germline assignment: CDR1 LNHDA and CDR2 SQIVND (reference sequence). The CDR3 nucleotides are TGTGCCAGTAGTTTGCTGAGGGCTAGCGGGAGCGGGGGTGAGCAGTTCTTC. Protein: CASSLLRASGSGGEQFF.

J is TRBJ2-1 and V is TRBV4-3; 7 bases map to TRBD2. The CDR3 has 18 residues. The germline gives CDR1 LGHNA, CDR2 YSLEER. V trimming: 0 bases; J trimming: 7 bases; junction bases outside the gene matches: 15. The CDR3 DNA sequence: TGCGCCAGCAGCCAAGATATCATTCGGCAGGGAGGGTTTAATGAGCAGTTCTTC. Its translation is CASSQDIIRQGGFNEQFF.

This chain links TRBV2 with TRBJ2-1; D unresolved. Trimming removed 7 bases at V and 0 bases at J, with 13 bases between. This CDR3 comprises 15 residues. CDR1 SNHLY and CDR2 FYNNEI come from the germline V gene. This CDR3 reads CASTAPGNSYNEQFF. The CDR3 DNA reads as TGTGCCAGCACCGCGCCAGGCAACTCCTACAATGAGCAGTTCTTC.

This chain links TRBV7-2 with TRBJ2-7; weak D call: TRBD1 (5 bases). CDR1 is SGHTA and CDR2 is FQGNSA in the germline V gene. Trimming removed 4 bases from V and 3 bases from J, with 10 bases in between. The CDR3 consists of 13 residues. The CDR3 sequence is CASSSIRGYEQYF. The DNA for the CDR3 is TGTGCCAGCAGCTCCATTAGGGGCTACGAGCAGTACTTC. The full variable domain, with the rest looked up from reference TRBV7-2 and TRBJ2-7, is GAGVSQSPSNKVTEKGKDVELRCDPISGHTALYWYRQSLGQGLEFLIYFQGNSAPDKSGLPSDRFSAERTGGSVSTLTIQRTQQEDSAVYLCASSSIRGYEQYFGPGTRLTVT.

This rearrangement joins TRBV6-6 to TRBJ1-5; D gene unclear. The CDR3 is 12 residues long. With 5 bases removed from V and 7 bases from J, the gap between germline ends came to 9 bases. Per germline, CDR1 MNHNY and CDR2 SVGAGI (reference sequence). The DNA for the CDR3 is TGTGCCAGCAGTCCAGAGGAGCAGCCCCAGCATTTT. It encodes CASSPEEQPQHF.

The chain links TRBV18 to TRBJ1-1; D gene ambiguous. The CDR3 covers 16 residues. Trimming removed 0 bases at V and 4 bases at J, with 15 bases between. Germline CDR1 and CDR2: KGHSH and LQKENI. The DNA of the CDR3 is TGTGCCAGCTCACCACCGTCTCGAGGGTTGGCCACTGAAGCTTTCTTT. It specifies CASSPPSRGLATEAFF.

This rearrangement joins TRBV10-2 to TRBJ2-4; the D gene is possibly TRBD2 (5 bases). CDR3 length: 14 amino acids. V was pared by 0 bases and J by 8 bases, with 11 bases between. CDR1 and CDR2 from the germline V gene are WSHSY and SAAADI. The CDR3 nucleotides read TGCGCCAGCAGTGAGTCGTACCCGCGGGACATTCAGTACTTC. The encoded protein is CASSESYPRDIQYF.

The count of this clone is one. The V and J genes are TRBV19 and TRBJ2-4; D is perhaps TRBD1 (6 bases). Trimming shortened V by 6 bases and J by 6 bases, and 6 bases separated the two germline ends. Germline V gives CDR1 LNHDA, CDR2 SQIVND (reference sequence). The CDR3 consists of 11 residues. CDR3 in DNA: TGTGCCAGTAGAGGGGGAAACATTCAGTACTTC. Its protein product is CASRGGNIQYF.

The chain carries TRBV10-3 and TRBJ1-2; 7 nucleotides line up with TRBD1. The CDR3 sequence is 16 residues long. Germline-derived CDR1 and CDR2 are ENHRY and SYGVKD. V lost 3 bases and J lost 0; bases outside the gene matches: 7. CDR3 protein: CAISEEQGITNYGYTF. The CDR3 DNA reads TGTGCCATCAGTGAAGAACAGGGGATTACTAACTATGGCTACACCTTC.

The J gene is TRBJ2-2, the V gene TRBV9, with 9 bases identical to TRBD2. The CDR3 spans 18 residues. CDR1 is SGDLS, CDR2 YYNGEE, per germline. V trimming: 4 bases; J trimming: 5 bases; junction bases outside the gene matches: 15. CDR3 nucleotides: TGTGCCAGCAGCCCGTCCTTCGGGCGGGGGGGCGTTACCGGGGAGCTGTTTTTT. Translation: CASSPSFGRGGVTGELFF.